Shown below are 15 T cell receptor beta chains from a single sample sequenced in a study of beta chain features in type 1 diabetes. Sequenced material consisted of expressed TCRB transcripts (all of the isolated RNA was reverse transcribed). Libraries were prepared by immunoSEQ multiplex PCR; TCRdb keeps only in-frame clonotypes and omits some of them. Among under 450,000 clones listed, around 14% were seen once. The sample comprised naive CD4+ T cells from blood. These receptors were obtained from a man aged 25 to 45 in good health.

The rearrangement uses TRBV2 and TRBJ2-1, with D unresolved. V lost 6 bases and J 9 bases, leaving 9 bases between the germline ends. Germline lookup yields CDR1 SNHLY and CDR2 FYNNEI. The CDR3 extends over 11 amino acids. CDR3 nucleotides: TGTGCCAGCAGCGCTAGGTCTGAGCAGTTCTTC. Its translation is CASSARSEQFF.

The chain has TRBV2 and TRBJ2-7; D is unresolved. The CDR3 is 15 amino acids. V was cut by 4 bases and J by 2 bases, with 15 bases left in between. CDR1 and CDR2 from the germline V gene are SNHLY and FYNNEI. CDR3 protein: CASSADPLHPYEQYV. CDR3 in DNA: TGTGCCAGCAGTGCGGACCCCTTACATCCCTACGAGCAGTACGTC.

V usage is TRBV4-3 and J usage is TRBJ1-1, with 8 bases that match TRBD1. V dropped 4 bases and J dropped 1; count of bases not matched to a gene: 5. This CDR3 is 15 amino acids long. The germline CDR1 and CDR2 sequences are LGHNA and YSLEER. The chain's CDR3 is CASSLQGAANTEAFF. The CDR3 bases are TGCGCCAGCAGCCTGCAGGGGGCAGCGAACACTGAAGCTTTCTTT.

V is TRBV14 and J is TRBJ2-3, with D unclear. The CDR3 totals 11 residues. Trimming pared 3 bases from V and 12 bases from J, leaving 10 bases between. CDR1 is SGHDN, CDR2 FVKESK, per germline. Here the CDR3 DNA reads TGTGCCAGCAGCCAGACCGGGCCCCAGTATTTT. Residues: CASSQTGPQYF. The full variable domain, completed using reference TRBV14 and TRBJ2-3, is EAGVTQFPSHSVIEKGQTVTLRCDPISGHDNLYWYRRVMGKEIKFLLHFVKESKQDESGMPNNRFLAERTGGTYSTLKVQPAELEDSGVYFCASSQTGPQYFGPGTRLTVL.

The chain combines TRBV4-1 with TRBJ1-6; D not resolved. Germline assignment: CDR1 MGHRA and CDR2 YSYEKL. The V end was cut by 5 bases, the J end by 7 bases, with 6 bases between. This CDR3 has 12 amino acids. This CDR3 is CASSTDNSPLHF. CDR3 DNA: TGCGCCAGCAGCACAGACAATTCACCCCTCCACTTT.

The chain is built from TRBV18 and TRBJ2-3; D is undetermined. CDR1 is KGHSH and CDR2 is LQKENI in the germline V gene. The CDR3 consists of 16 residues. Trimming shortened V by 3 bases and J by 0 bases, and 13 bases separated the two germline ends. The CDR3 coding sequence is TGTGCCAGCTCACCCCTAAACGGAGTTAGCACAGATACGCAGTATTTT. Translation: CASSPLNGVSTDTQYF.

V is TRBV2 and J is TRBJ2-5; TRBD1 might be the D (5 bases). Germline assignment: CDR1 SNHLY and CDR2 FYNNEI. CDR3 size: 15 residues. Trimming pared 1 base from V and 7 bases from J, leaving 16 bases between. The CDR3 region is CASSEEDTGVGTQYF. The CDR3 bases are TGTGCCAGCAGTGAAGAGGACACTGGGGTAGGGACCCAGTACTTC.

This clone was found many times. The V and J genes are TRBV21-1 and TRBJ2-4. TRBV21-1 has pseudogene status. The length of the CDR3 is 8 residues. The chain's CDR3 is CARGIQYF. CDR3 in DNA: TGTGCCAGGGGCATTCAGTACTTC.

V is TRBV30 and J is TRBJ1-5; D is undetermined. CDR3 length equals 13 residues. Germline CDR1 GTSNPN, CDR2 SVGIG (reference sequence). With 0 bases removed from V and 6 bases from J, the gap between germline ends came to 9 bases. CDR3 region: CAWSVSKTQPQHF. CDR3 sequence (DNA): TGTGCCTGGAGTGTTTCTAAGACTCAGCCCCAGCATTTT.

A few counts support this clone. This chain joins TRBV9 and TRBJ2-2, with 15 bases fitting TRBD2. Germline lookup yields CDR1 SGDLS and CDR2 YYNGEE. V shed 5 bases, J shed 3 bases, and the junction held 2 bases outside the gene matches. The CDR3 has 16 amino acids. CDR3 DNA sequence: TGTGCCAGCAGGGGACTAGCGGGGGGAGACACCGGGGAGCTGTTTTTT. Translating gives CASRGLAGGDTGELFF.

The chain is built from TRBV9 and TRBJ2-3, with D perhaps matching TRBD1 (8 bases). From germline, CDR1 is SGDLS and CDR2 YYNGEE. Trimming removed 5 bases at V and 2 bases at J, with 18 bases between. The CDR3 length is 16 residues. CDR3 amino acids: CASSPTGGGYTDTQYF. The CDR3 bases are TGTGCCAGCAGTCCCACAGGGGGGGGATACACAGATACGCAGTATTTT. The full variable domain, completed using reference TRBV9 and TRBJ2-3, is DSGVTQTPKHLITATGQRVTLRCSPRSGDLSVYWYQQSLDQGLQFLIQYYNGEERAKGNILERFSAQQFPDLHSELNLSSLELGDSALYFCASSPTGGGYTDTQYFGPGTRLTVL.

The chain carries TRBV5-4 and TRBJ2-5; D remains unclear. CDR3 length: 14 residues. CDR1 is SGHNT, CDR2 YYREEE, per germline (reference sequence). Trimming removed 4 bases from V and 4 bases from J, with 14 bases in between. CDR3 amino acids: CASSAKGSRETQYF. The CDR3 nucleotides are TGTGCCAGCAGCGCCAAAGGGTCACGAGAGACCCAGTACTTC. Full variable domain (missing parts from reference TRBV5-4 and TRBJ2-5): ETGVTQSPTHLIKTRGQQVTLRCSSQSGHNTVSWYQQALGQGPQFIFQYYREEENGRGNFPPRFSGLQFPNYSSELNVNALELDDSALYLCASSAKGSRETQYFGPGTRLLVL.

The CDR3 sequence: CASSQGAGSYEQYF. The DNA of the CDR3 is TGCGCCAGCAGCCAAGGGGCCGGCTCCTACGAGCAGTACTTC. The chain recombines TRBV4-1 with TRBJ2-7; D is uncertain. V lost 1 base, J lost 0 bases, and 7 bases lay in between. This CDR3 spans 14 amino acids. Germline CDR1 reads MGHRA; CDR2 reads YSYEKL.

This clone was detected only a few times. This chain uses TRBV4-3 with TRBJ2-2; 12 bases align to TRBD2. The CDR3 is 16 residues long. The germline V gene has CDR1 LGHNA and CDR2 YSLEER. The trim removed 4 bases at V and 6 bases at J, leaving 6 bases unmatched. CDR3 sequence: CASSLKLAGGPGELFF. Written as DNA, the CDR3 is TGCGCCAGCAGCCTCAAGCTAGCGGGAGGGCCCGGGGAGCTGTTTTTT.

The chain joins TRBV4-3 to TRBJ2-7; 11 nucleotides agree with TRBD2. Germline V gene lookup returns CDR1 LGHNA and CDR2 YSLEER. This CDR3 comprises 21 residues. V gave up 0 bases and J gave up 3 bases; unmatched junction bases: 19. Written as DNA, the CDR3 is TGCGCCAGCAGCCAAGATTCCACGTGGCTAGCGGGAGGCCTTCTGATCTACGAGCAGTACGTC. Translation gives CASSQDSTWLAGGLLIYEQYV.